This TCR beta chain comes out of a study of OX40 agonist ivuxolimab in advanced cancers. Study overall: Patients undergoing dose escalation presented with hepatocellular carcinoma, melanoma, renal cell or head and neck cancer.

In the case of this clone: The antigen remains unidentified.

Generated by immunoSEQ multiplex PCR, the TCRdb table keeps only in-frame clones and is missing some. In the table there are approximately 58,000 clones, 80% to 95% of which are singletons. Study findings and constraints: Expanded clones tended on average to be more numerous among CD8+ T cells than CD4+.

This sequence originates from an adult with an advanced solid tumor such as melanoma, head and neck, liver or kidney cancer. The sample here was CD4+ or CD8+ T cells sorted from blood, taken in a trial of the OX40 agonist ivuxolimab.

Here the CDR3 DNA reads TGTGCCAAAACGGGACGGCGGTTTAACACCGGGGAGCTGTTTTTT. Translation: CAKTGRRFNTGELFF. The gene calls are TRBV7-2 and TRBJ2-2; D tentatively fits TRBD1 or TRBD2 (5 bases each). CDR3 length: 15 amino acids. V shed 10 bases and J shed 2 bases, with 17 bases lying between them. Looked up from germline, CDR1 is SGHTA and CDR2 is FQGNSA. Drawing the rest from reference TRBV7-2 and TRBJ2-2, the complete variable domain is GAGVSQSPSNKVTEKGKDVELRCDPISGHTALYWYRQSLGQGLEFLIYFQGNSAPDKSGLPSDRFSAERTGGSVSTLTIQRTQQEDSAVYLCAKTGRRFNTGELFFGEGSRLTVL.